A single sample is the source of the 14 T cell receptor beta chains below, sequenced in a study of blood T cell repertoires in COVID-19. TCRdb's copy holds only in-frame clones and misses some; the assay was immunoSEQ multiplex PCR. The data hold some 150,000 clones, with about 80% observed a single time. The sequencing sample was made of peripheral blood. These receptors were collected from a human donor in a cohort sampled during active COVID-19.

The chain employs TRBV5-4 and TRBJ2-4, with 11 bases lining up with TRBD1. After removal of 4 bases from V and 8 bases from J, the junction contained 8 bases not matched to a gene. Germline values: CDR1 SGHNT, CDR2 YYREEE (reference sequence). The CDR3 runs 15 residues. The CDR3 nucleotides are TGTGCCAGCAGCGGGGGGACAGGGGGATTGGACATTCAGTACTTC. It encodes CASSGGTGGLDIQYF.

V gene TRBV2 combines with J gene TRBJ1-5; 8 positions agree with TRBD1. Germline CDR1 is SNHLY and CDR2 is FYNNEI. The CDR3 has 15 residues. Trimming at V came to 6 bases and at J to 0 bases, leaving 4 bases not matched to a gene. The chain's CDR3 is CASRFGTGSNQPQHF. The CDR3 DNA reads as TGTGCCAGCAGGTTCGGGACAGGTAGCAATCAGCCCCAGCATTTT.

V is TRBV4-1 and J is TRBJ1-5, with a possible D match to TRBD1 (5 bases). The CDR3 has 18 residues. V dropped 3 bases and J dropped 1 base, with 19 bases sitting between them. Germline loops: CDR1 MGHRA, CDR2 YSYEKL. The CDR3, as DNA: TGCGCCAGCAGCCACAAACTCGGGGGACGGCTAAGCAATCAGCCCCAGCATTTT. This gives the protein CASSHKLGGRLSNQPQHF.

This chain connects TRBV19 to TRBJ2-3, with 7 bases lining up with TRBD1. Trimming took 2 bases from V and 5 from J; bases not matched to a gene: 7. This CDR3 has 15 amino acids. Germline assignment: CDR1 LNHDA and CDR2 SQIVND (reference sequence). The CDR3 region has the DNA TGTGCCAGTAGTATAATACAGGGGTTAGGAGATACGCAGTATTTT. This encodes CASSIIQGLGDTQYF.

The chain recombines TRBV5-1 with TRBJ2-4; the D is unclear. Per the germline V gene, CDR1 is SGHRS and CDR2 is YFSETQ. The CDR3 spans 13 residues. The V end lost 7 bases, the J end lost 1 base, and 9 bases lay between the germline ends. CDR3 sequence reads: CASPPEAKNIQYF. The DNA for the CDR3 is TGCGCCAGCCCCCCGGAGGCCAAAAACATTCAGTACTTC.

V and J are TRBV3-1 (or the pseudogene TRBV3-2) and TRBJ1-6; D remains unclear. The CDR3 is made up of 15 amino acids. V gave up 1 base and J gave up 9 bases, with 13 bases separating them. Germline V gene data show CDR1 as LGHDT and CDR2 as YNNKEL (reference sequence). CDR3 nucleotide sequence: TGTGCCAGCAGCCAAGGTGAGGGCTTGGCTTCACCCCTCCACTTT. As protein: CASSQGEGLASPLHF.

The chain carries TRBV15 and TRBJ2-2, with D tentatively TRBD2 (5 bases). V was cut by 5 bases and J by 7 bases, with 14 bases left in between. The CDR3 runs 14 residues. Germline-derived CDR1 and CDR2 are LNHNV and YYDKDF (reference sequence). The chain's CDR3 is CATSPRTYGGELFF. The CDR3 DNA is TGTGCCACCAGCCCTCGGACTTACGGCGGGGAGCTGTTTTTT.

This clone was observed a few times. This sequence joins TRBV28 and TRBJ2-7; D ambiguous. V was pared by 6 bases and J by 6 bases, with 12 bases between. Germline V gene data show CDR1 as MDHEN and CDR2 as SYDVKM. The CDR3 has 12 amino acids. The CDR3 nucleotides read TGTGCCAGCAGCCAAACTCAATTCGAGCAGTACTTC. It translates to CASSQTQFEQYF.

This clone turned up a few times. The chain has TRBV19 and TRBJ1-4, with a possible D match to TRBD1 (5 bases). In germline, CDR1 is LNHDA, CDR2 SQIVND (reference sequence). This CDR3 has 16 amino acids. Deletions cut 6 bases from V and 5 bases from J, with 19 bases between. Here the CDR3 reads CASSHQSRAGNEKLFF. Here the CDR3 DNA reads TGTGCCAGTAGCCACCAGAGCAGGGCGGGAAATGAAAAACTGTTTTTT.

The V and J genes are TRBV5-6 and TRBJ2-1, with no clear D. The CDR3 is 13 amino acids. CDR1 and CDR2 (germline): SGHDT, YYEEEE. The germline V and J ends were trimmed by 3 bases and 5 bases, with 9 bases remaining between them. The CDR3 DNA is TGTGCCAGCAGCTACTTCCCCAACAATGAGCAGTTCTTC. As protein: CASSYFPNNEQFF.

The chain links TRBV5-8 to TRBJ1-1, with D possibly matching TRBD1 (6 bases). Deletions cut 2 bases from V and 5 bases from J, with 13 bases between. Germline CDR1 SGHTS, CDR2 YDEGEE. The CDR3 consists of 14 residues. CDR3 protein: CASSFLQGQTEAFF. DNA of the CDR3: TGTGCCAGCAGCTTCCTGCAGGGGCAAACTGAAGCTTTCTTT.

The gene calls are TRBV18 and TRBJ2-5, with 8 bases identical to TRBD2. Germline CDR1 is KGHSH and CDR2 is LQKENI. This CDR3 contains 16 residues. J gave up 3 bases and V 2 bases, and 8 bases lay outside the gene matches. The CDR3 protein is CASSPTREGRKETQYF. CDR3 sequence (DNA): TGTGCCAGCTCACCAACTCGGGAGGGCAGGAAAGAGACCCAGTACTTC.

This clone has a handful of counts. The V and J genes are TRBV5-1 and TRBJ1-6; D possibly corresponds to TRBD1 (6 bases). Germline CDR1 and CDR2: SGHRS and YFSETQ. Trimming stripped 3 bases from V and 10 bases from J, with 20 bases between. This CDR3 is 16 amino acids long. For the CDR3, the DNA is TGCGCCAGCAGCTGGGGGCCGGTAGGCAGTGGATCACCCCTCCACTTT. This gives the protein CASSWGPVGSGSPLHF.

The J gene is TRBJ2-7, the V gene TRBV27; the D gene is possibly TRBD1 (5 bases). Germline CDR1 MNHEY, CDR2 SMNVEV (reference sequence). The CDR3 contains 16 residues. V lost 1 base and J 0 bases, leaving 13 bases between the germline ends. CDR3 protein: CASSLLGTGSSYEQYF. CDR3 nucleotide sequence: TGTGCCAGCAGTTTATTGGGCACAGGTTCCTCCTACGAGCAGTACTTC.